This passage covers 11 T cell receptor beta chains from one sample sequenced in a study of cytomegalovirus exposure and HLA in healthy donors. The PCR used 60 Vbeta and 13 Jbeta primers. Only in-frame clones appear in the TCRdb table, and some are missing; sequencing was by immunoSEQ multiplex PCR. Seen in this sample are 40,000 or so clones; the ten most common clones hold under 4.5%. The sample taken for sequencing was PBMCs. These receptor sequences come from a male donor in good health and CMV-seronegative.

The rearrangement uses TRBV5-1 and TRBJ2-5; D is perhaps TRBD1 (6 bases). The CDR3 totals 13 residues. Deletions cut 4 bases from V and 3 bases from J, with 10 bases between. The germline CDR1 and CDR2 sequences are SGHRS and YFSETQ. The CDR3 DNA reads as TGCGCCAGCAGCCCCAGGACAGAAGAGACCCAGTACTTC. Amino acid sequence: CASSPRTEETQYF.

This chain joins TRBV7-9 and TRBJ1-4; D perhaps matches TRBD1 (6 bases). The CDR3 loop spans 14 amino acids. The V end lost 2 bases, the J end lost 7 bases, and 11 bases lay between the germline ends. Germline loops: CDR1 SEHNR, CDR2 FQNEAQ (reference sequence). In DNA, the CDR3 is TGTGCCAGCAGCTTAAGGGGGTCTGGTGAAAAACTGTTTTTT. Translating it yields CASSLRGSGEKLFF.

This chain's CDR3 is CASSLGQRNTEAFF. CDR3 sequence (DNA): TGTGCCAGCAGCCTCGGACAGAGAAACACTGAAGCTTTCTTT. The rearrangement links TRBV11-2 to TRBJ1-1; D is possibly TRBD1 (6 bases). This CDR3 contains 14 residues. Germline CDR1 SGHAT, CDR2 FQNNGV. With 5 bases removed from V and 2 bases from J, the gap between germline ends came to 12 bases.

This sequence joins TRBV27 and TRBJ1-1; TRBD1 matches at 11 bases. Germline CDR1 is MNHEY and CDR2 is SMNVEV (reference sequence). Unmatched junction bases numbered 9, after V lost 0 bases and J lost 3 bases. This CDR3 is built from 18 residues. DNA for the CDR3: TGTGCCAGCAGTTTATCGGTGGGACAGGGGGTTTATTACACTGAAGCTTTCTTT. Translation gives CASSLSVGQGVYYTEAFF.

The V gene is TRBV19, the J gene TRBJ1-2, with 9 bases fitting TRBD1. Trimming at V came to 9 bases and at J to 5 bases, leaving 10 bases not matched to a gene. This CDR3 comprises 14 residues. Germline-derived CDR1 and CDR2 are LNHDA and SQIVND (reference sequence). The CDR3 sequence: CASENTGGAYGYTF. The CDR3 DNA reads as TGTGCCAGCGAAAATACAGGGGGCGCATATGGCTACACCTTC.

The chain uses TRBV6-6 and TRBJ2-7; no clear D. V lost 1 base to trimming and J lost 5 bases, with 12 bases between them. This CDR3 spans 14 amino acids. Germline V gene data show CDR1 as MNHNY and CDR2 as SVGAGI (reference sequence). CDR3 protein: CASSYYGSSDEQYF. The CDR3, as DNA: TGTGCCAGCAGTTACTACGGATCCAGCGACGAGCAGTACTTC.

V gene TRBV2 combines with J gene TRBJ2-6; tentative D call: TRBD1 (6 bases). V lost 7 bases to trimming and J lost 4 bases, with 17 bases between them. Germline V lookup: CDR1 SNHLY, CDR2 FYNNEI. The CDR3 spans 16 residues. CDR3 in DNA: TGTGCCAGCATCAGGGGTAGAGAGTACGGGGCCAACGTCCTGACTTTC. It specifies CASIRGREYGANVLTF.

The J gene is TRBJ1-5, the V gene TRBV6-5; D possibly corresponds to TRBD1 (5 bases). Between the trimmed V and J ends, which lost 5 bases and 5 bases, there was a span of 13 bases. CDR1 and CDR2 (germline): MNHEY, SVGAGI. The length of the CDR3 is 14 residues. CDR3 protein: CASSHGARDQPQHF. CDR3 nucleotides: TGTGCCAGCAGTCATGGGGCAAGAGATCAGCCCCAGCATTTT.

The V call is TRBV30, the J call TRBJ2-1, with TRBD1 matching 11 bases. The CDR3 spans 16 residues. Unmatched junction bases numbered 14, after V lost 4 bases and J lost 9 bases. The germline CDR1 and CDR2 sequences are GTSNPN and SVGIG (reference sequence). CDR3: CAWNVRDRGTLSEQFF. Here the CDR3 DNA reads TGTGCCTGGAATGTCCGGGACAGGGGGACCTTAAGTGAGCAGTTCTTC.

This CDR3 is CASRDRDTEAFF. The DNA of the CDR3 is TGTGCCAGCCGGGACAGGGACACTGAAGCTTTCTTT. The gene calls are TRBV19 and TRBJ1-1; the match to TRBD1 covers 9 bases. V was pared by 9 bases and J by 3 bases, with 2 bases of the junction left unmatched. The CDR3 is 12 residues long. Germline-derived CDR1 and CDR2 are LNHDA and SQIVND (reference sequence).

The V and J genes are TRBV18 and TRBJ1-1; 8 nucleotides line up with TRBD1. This CDR3 region has 15 residues. Germline V lookup: CDR1 KGHSH, CDR2 LQKENI. The V and J ends lost 5 bases and 2 bases, in that order; junction bases with no gene match: 7. The CDR3 DNA sequence: TGTGCCAGCTCAGGAGGACAGGGATTTAACACTGAAGCTTTCTTT. Translating it yields CASSGGQGFNTEAFF. Supplemented by reference TRBV18 and TRBJ1-1, the full variable domain reads NAGVMQNPRHLVRRRGQEARLRCSPMKGHSHVYWYRQLPEEGLKFMVYLQKENIIDESGMPKERFSAEFPKEGPSILRIQQVVRGDSAAYFCASSGGQGFNTEAFFGQGTRLTVV.